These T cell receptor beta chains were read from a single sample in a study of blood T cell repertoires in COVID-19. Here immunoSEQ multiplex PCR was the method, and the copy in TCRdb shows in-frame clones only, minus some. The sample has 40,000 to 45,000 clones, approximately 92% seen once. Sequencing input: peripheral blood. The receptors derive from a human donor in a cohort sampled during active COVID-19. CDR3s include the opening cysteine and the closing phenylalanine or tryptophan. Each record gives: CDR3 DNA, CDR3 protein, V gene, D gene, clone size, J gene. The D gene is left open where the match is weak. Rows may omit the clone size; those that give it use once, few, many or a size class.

DNA: TGCGCCAGCAGCTTGGGAGAAGCGGGAGTTTTGCAGTTCTTC
CDR3: CASSLGEAGVLQFF
V: TRBV5-1
D: TRBD2
size: .
J: TRBJ2-1

DNA: TGTGCCAGCAGCTTGGTTGGATCTGGGCAGGCCTACGAGCAGTACTTC
CDR3: CASSLVGSGQAYEQYF
V: TRBV5-4
D: .
size: .
J: TRBJ2-7

DNA: TGTGCCAGCAGCCTAGACAGGGGCTATGGCTACACCTTC
CDR3: CASSLDRGYGYTF
V: TRBV7-2
D: TRBD1
size: .
J: TRBJ1-2

DNA: TGTGCCAGTAGTATTCGAGGGTTACAGGGTCAACCCCGGAATACGCAGTATTTT
CDR3: CASSIRGLQGQPRNTQYF
V: TRBV19
D: .
size: .
J: TRBJ2-3

DNA: TGTGCCTGGAGTGAGGGGTCCGAGACCCAGTACTTC
CDR3: CAWSEGSETQYF
V: TRBV30
D: .
size: once
J: TRBJ2-5

DNA: TGTGCCAGCAGCTTACATCCTAGCGACACAGATACGCAGTATTTT
CDR3: CASSLHPSDTDTQYF
V: TRBV7-8
D: .
size: .
J: TRBJ2-3

DNA: TGTGCCAGCAGTTTTTTCGGAGATACGCAGTATTTT
CDR3: CASSFFGDTQYF
V: TRBV27
D: .
size: .
J: TRBJ2-3

DNA: TGTGCCAGTAGTATAGAAGAATGGGGAGTTCGAGGGGGCAAAAACATTCAGTACTTC
CDR3: CASSIEEWGVRGGKNIQYF
V: TRBV19
D: .
size: .
J: TRBJ2-4

DNA: TGTGCCAGCAGCTGGCGCCGACCGGGTGGGGAGCTGTTTTTT
CDR3: CASSWRRPGGELFF
V: TRBV5-6
D: .
size: .
J: TRBJ2-2

DNA: TGTGCCAGCAGCTTACCGGAGGCTGGAAACACCATATATTTT
CDR3: CASSLPEAGNTIYF
V: TRBV11-2
D: .
size: .
J: TRBJ1-3

DNA: TGTGCCAGCAGCGCCACGGACAGGGAAAACTATGGCTACACCTTC
CDR3: CASSATDRENYGYTF
V: TRBV7-9
D: TRBD1
size: .
J: TRBJ1-2

DNA: TGTGCCAGCAGCCAACAGGGAGGCCGTTTGGGTGAAAAACTGTTTTTT
CDR3: CASSQQGGRLGEKLFF
V: TRBV3-1/TRBV3-2
D: .
size: .
J: TRBJ1-4

DNA: TGTGCCAGCAGCTTCATGAGGTCCTACAATGAGCAGTTCTTC
CDR3: CASSFMRSYNEQFF
V: TRBV7-9
D: .
size: .
J: TRBJ2-1

DNA: TGTGCCAGCAGCCCCGGGGGGGGACAGGGCGCCTACAATGAGCAGTTCTTC
CDR3: CASSPGGGQGAYNEQFF
V: TRBV7-8
D: .
size: .
J: TRBJ2-1

DNA: TGTGCCAGCAGCTTGCAAGGGGGCAGGGATGAAGCTTTCTTT
CDR3: CASSLQGGRDEAFF
V: TRBV9
D: TRBD1
size: .
J: TRBJ1-1

DNA: TGTGCCAGCAGTGACAGGTTCCAGCCCCAGCATTTT
CDR3: CASSDRFQPQHF
V: TRBV28
D: .
size: .
J: TRBJ1-5

DNA: TGTGCCACCGAGACTAGCAGGAACACCGGGGAGCTGTTTTTT
CDR3: CATETSRNTGELFF
V: TRBV7-3
D: TRBD2
size: .
J: TRBJ2-2

DNA: TGTGCCAGTACCCCCGGGATTTTTACGAGCTCTGGAAACACCATATATTTT
CDR3: CASTPGIFTSSGNTIYF
V: TRBV19
D: .
size: .
J: TRBJ1-3

DNA: TGTGCCAGCAGCGCTCGACAGGGGGACTATGGCTACACCTTC
CDR3: CASSARQGDYGYTF
V: TRBV9
D: TRBD1
size: .
J: TRBJ1-2

DNA: TGTGCCACCAGTGATCCAGGGGCAGATACGCAGTATTTT
CDR3: CATSDPGADTQYF
V: TRBV24-1
D: .
size: .
J: TRBJ2-3

DNA: TGTGCCAGCAGTGTAAGGTTGTTCAGGGGGCGGTACAATGAGCAGTTCTTC
CDR3: CASSVRLFRGRYNEQFF
V: TRBV2
D: TRBD1
size: .
J: TRBJ2-1

DNA: TGCAGCGTTTCCCCGGGACAGCTCTCCTACGAGCAGTACTTC
CDR3: CSVSPGQLSYEQYF
V: TRBV29-1
D: TRBD1
size: .
J: TRBJ2-7

DNA: TGTGCCAGCAGCTCAGATGTGACCCAGTACTTC
CDR3: CASSSDVTQYF
V: TRBV7-2
D: .
size: .
J: TRBJ2-5

DNA: TGTGCCAGCAGTTTGCGAACAGGGAATGGCTACACCTTC
CDR3: CASSLRTGNGYTF
V: TRBV27
D: .
size: .
J: TRBJ1-2

DNA: TGTGCCAGCAGCCCGGTGGGGGGGTCCATATATTTT
CDR3: CASSPVGGSIYF
V: TRBV7-2
D: .
size: .
J: TRBJ1-3

DNA: TGTGCCAGCAGTCGGCGGCCAGAATACTCCTACGAGCAGTACTTC
CDR3: CASSRRPEYSYEQYF
V: TRBV6-6
D: .
size: .
J: TRBJ2-7

DNA: TGTGCCAGCAGCTTGGCGGGCAGGGTGACCGGGGAGCTGTTTTTT
CDR3: CASSLAGRVTGELFF
V: TRBV5-4
D: .
size: .
J: TRBJ2-2

DNA: TGCGCCAGCAGCCAGTGGGCCCCCCCGGGGATCTACGAGCAGTACTTC
CDR3: CASSQWAPPGIYEQYF
V: TRBV4-3
D: .
size: .
J: TRBJ2-7

DNA: TGTGCCAGCAGTGACGGACTCAACAATGAGCAGTTCTTC
CDR3: CASSDGLNNEQFF
V: TRBV6-2/TRBV6-3
D: .
size: .
J: TRBJ2-1

DNA: TGTGCCAGCAGCTTAGGCGGGTACATTAATAATTCACCCCTCCACTTT
CDR3: CASSLGGYINNSPLHF
V: TRBV7-8
D: .
size: few
J: TRBJ1-6

DNA: TGTGCCAGCAGCTCCCCGGACAATCAAGAGACCCAGTACTTC
CDR3: CASSSPDNQETQYF
V: TRBV5-6
D: .
size: .
J: TRBJ2-5

DNA: TGTGCCAGCAGTGAAAACAGGGGGGGCACCGGGGAGCTGTTTTTT
CDR3: CASSENRGGTGELFF
V: TRBV6-4
D: .
size: .
J: TRBJ2-2

DNA: TGCGCCAGCAGCCATGGACAGGCGAGGGGGAGCAATCAGCCCCAGCATTTT
CDR3: CASSHGQARGSNQPQHF
V: TRBV4-1
D: TRBD1
size: .
J: TRBJ1-5

DNA: TGCGCCAGCAGCTTCGACAGAGCCTACGAGCAGTACTTC
CDR3: CASSFDRAYEQYF
V: TRBV5-1
D: .
size: .
J: TRBJ2-7

DNA: TGTGCCAGCAGCCAACGACTAGCCTACGAGCAGTACTTC
CDR3: CASSQRLAYEQYF
V: TRBV5-5
D: .
size: .
J: TRBJ2-7